This T cell receptor (beta chain) was recorded in a study of cytomegalovirus exposure and HLA in healthy donors. Concerning this clone itself: The antigen is undetermined.

V was clipped by 7 bases and J by 0 bases, with 13 bases between them. Germline CDR1 MNHNS, CDR2 SASEGT. The length of the CDR3 is 14 residues. Study conclusions and caveats: For cytomegalovirus status, the classifier reportedly gave diagnoses with high specificity and sensitivity. In a later analysis, productive TCRs from donors in an Asian-associated ancestry cluster reportedly carried fewer N-insertions than the cohort mean. Analyses of presence and absence presupposed an approximately uniform sequencing depth across donors.

Vbeta (60) and Jbeta (13) primers were used in the PCR. Repertoires were generated with immunoSEQ multiplex PCR, while TCRdb's copy carries only in-frame clones and drops some. Found here are 130,000 or so clones, 74% of them singletons; the top ten hold 6.6%. The sequencing input was PBMCs. The source of this sequence is a man aged 40-50 years in good health and CMV-seropositive. The chain has TRBV6-1 and TRBJ2-7; D possibly corresponds to TRBD1 (7 bases). For the CDR3, the DNA is TGTGCCAGCACTAGGGGGGACAGCTCCTACGAGCAGTACTTC. Amino acids: CASTRGDSSYEQYF.